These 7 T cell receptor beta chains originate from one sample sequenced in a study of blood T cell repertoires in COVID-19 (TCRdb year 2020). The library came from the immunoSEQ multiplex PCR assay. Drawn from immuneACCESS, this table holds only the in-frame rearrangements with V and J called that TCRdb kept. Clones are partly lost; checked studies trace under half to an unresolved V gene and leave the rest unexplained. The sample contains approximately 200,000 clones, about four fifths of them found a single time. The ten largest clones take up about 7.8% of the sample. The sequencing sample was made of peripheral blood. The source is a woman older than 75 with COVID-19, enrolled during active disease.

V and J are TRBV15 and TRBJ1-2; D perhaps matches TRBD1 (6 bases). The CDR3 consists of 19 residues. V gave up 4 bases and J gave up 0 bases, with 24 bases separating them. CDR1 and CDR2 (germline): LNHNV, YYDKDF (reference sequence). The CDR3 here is CATSIPRGGRGGTNYGYTF. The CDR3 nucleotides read TGTGCCACCAGCATCCCTCGGGGGGGCAGGGGAGGAACTAACTATGGCTACACCTTC.

The chain's CDR3 is CASSPTLRTTYGYTF. The DNA of the CDR3 is TGTGCCAGCAGCCCAACACTTCGGACAACCTATGGCTACACCTTC. The chain has TRBV3-1 (or the pseudogene TRBV3-2) and TRBJ1-2; the D gene is possibly TRBD1 (5 bases). Germline V gene lookup returns CDR1 LGHDT and CDR2 YNNKEL (reference sequence). V shed 4 bases and J shed 4 bases, with 16 bases lying between them. The CDR3 covers 15 residues.

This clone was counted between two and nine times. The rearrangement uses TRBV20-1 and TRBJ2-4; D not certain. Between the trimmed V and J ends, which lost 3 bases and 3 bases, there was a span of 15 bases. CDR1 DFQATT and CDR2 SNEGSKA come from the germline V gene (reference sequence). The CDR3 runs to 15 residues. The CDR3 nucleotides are TGCAGTGCTAGTAGCAGCGCTTACGGCAAAAACATTCAGTACTTC. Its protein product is CSASSSAYGKNIQYF.

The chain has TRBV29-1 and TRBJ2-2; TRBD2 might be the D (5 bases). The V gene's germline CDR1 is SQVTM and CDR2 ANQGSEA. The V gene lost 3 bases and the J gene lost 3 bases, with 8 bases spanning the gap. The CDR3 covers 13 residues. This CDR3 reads CSVEGEDTGELFF. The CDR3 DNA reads TGCAGCGTTGAGGGAGAAGACACCGGGGAGCTGTTTTTT.

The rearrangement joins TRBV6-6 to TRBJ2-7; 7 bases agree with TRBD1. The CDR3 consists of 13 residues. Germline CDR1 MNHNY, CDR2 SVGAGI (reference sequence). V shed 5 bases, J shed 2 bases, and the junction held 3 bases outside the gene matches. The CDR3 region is CASSRTGPYEQYF. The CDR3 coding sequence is TGTGCCAGCAGTCGGACAGGCCCCTACGAGCAGTACTTC.

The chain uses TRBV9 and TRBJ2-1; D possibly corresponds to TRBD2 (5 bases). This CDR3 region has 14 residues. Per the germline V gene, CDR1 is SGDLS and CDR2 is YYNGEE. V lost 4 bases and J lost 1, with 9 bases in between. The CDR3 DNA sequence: TGTGCCAGCAGCCCCCGGGGTTCCTACAATGAGCAGTTCTTC. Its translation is CASSPRGSYNEQFF. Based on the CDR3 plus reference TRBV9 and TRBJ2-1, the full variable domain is DSGVTQTPKHLITATGQRVTLRCSPRSGDLSVYWYQQSLDQGLQFLIQYYNGEERAKGNILERFSAQQFPDLHSELNLSSLELGDSALYFCASSPRGSYNEQFFGPGTRLTVL.

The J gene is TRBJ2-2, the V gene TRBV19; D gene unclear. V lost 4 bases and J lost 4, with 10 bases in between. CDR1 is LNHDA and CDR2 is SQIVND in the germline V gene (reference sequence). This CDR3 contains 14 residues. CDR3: CASSTARSTGELFF. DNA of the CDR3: TGTGCCAGTAGTACGGCTCGGAGCACCGGGGAGCTGTTTTTT.